Below, 3 T cell receptor beta chains from the same sample are listed, as sequenced in a study of cytomegalovirus exposure and HLA in healthy donors. The PCR used 60 Vbeta and 13 Jbeta primers. Measured with immunoSEQ multiplex PCR; TCRdb has only the in-frame clones, and not every one. The sample has about 120,000 clones, 60% to 80% seen once; the top ten hold 4.5% to 5%. What was sequenced was PBMCs. These receptors originate from a man between 45 and 60 years old in good health and CMV-seropositive.

This clone was seen only a few times. The V gene is TRBV7-9, the J gene TRBJ2-7; D uncertain. The CDR3 length is 15 residues. CDR1 is SEHNR and CDR2 is FQNEAQ in the germline V gene (reference sequence). V lost 0 bases and J lost 5, with 14 bases in between. In DNA, the CDR3 is TGTGCCAGCAGCTTAGCGTCTACCTTTTCCCACGAGCAGTACTTC. Translation gives CASSLASTFSHEQYF. The whole variable domain, remainder taken from reference TRBV7-9 and TRBJ2-7, is DTGVSQNPRHKITKRGQNVTFRCDPISEHNRLYWYRQTLGQGPEFLTYFQNEAQLEKSRLLSDRFSAERPKGSFSTLEIQRTEQGDSAMYLCASSLASTFSHEQYFGPGTRLTVT.

This chain uses TRBV7-2 with TRBJ1-1; TRBD1 is a possible D gene (5 bases). Trimming took 5 bases from V and 1 from J, leaving 14 bases between them. Per germline, CDR1 SGHTA and CDR2 FQGNSA. CDR3 length equals 15 residues. CDR3 bases: TGTGCCAGCAGCCCCCAAAGGACACCGAACACTGAAGCTTTCTTT. Protein product: CASSPQRTPNTEAFF.

V is TRBV6-5 and J is TRBJ2-2; TRBD2 aligns across 12 bases. Germline V gene lookup returns CDR1 MNHEY and CDR2 SVGAGI. J lost 6 bases, V lost 5 bases, and 4 bases had no gene match. This CDR3 has 15 residues. The CDR3 is CASSPTSGSAGELFF. CDR3 nucleotide sequence: TGTGCCAGCAGTCCGACTAGCGGGAGCGCCGGGGAGCTGTTTTTT.